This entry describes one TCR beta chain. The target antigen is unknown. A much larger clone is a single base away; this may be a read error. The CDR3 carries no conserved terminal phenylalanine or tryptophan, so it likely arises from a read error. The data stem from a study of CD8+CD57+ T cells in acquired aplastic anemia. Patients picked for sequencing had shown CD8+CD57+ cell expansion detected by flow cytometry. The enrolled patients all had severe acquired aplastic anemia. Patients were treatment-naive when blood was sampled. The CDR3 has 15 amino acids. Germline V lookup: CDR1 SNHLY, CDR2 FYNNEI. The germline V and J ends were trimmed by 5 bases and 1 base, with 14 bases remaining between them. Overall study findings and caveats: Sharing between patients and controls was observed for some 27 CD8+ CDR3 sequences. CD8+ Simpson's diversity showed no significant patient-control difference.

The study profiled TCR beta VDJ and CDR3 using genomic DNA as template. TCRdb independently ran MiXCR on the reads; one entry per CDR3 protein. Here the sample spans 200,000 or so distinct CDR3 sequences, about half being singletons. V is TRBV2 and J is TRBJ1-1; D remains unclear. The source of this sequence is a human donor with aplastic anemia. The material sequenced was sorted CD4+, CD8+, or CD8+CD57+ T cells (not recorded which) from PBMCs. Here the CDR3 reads CASSLPLLRNTEAFS. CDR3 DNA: TGTGCCAGCAGTTTACCCCTTCTCAGGAACACTGAAGCTTTCTCT.